This passage covers 30 T cell receptor beta chains from one sample sequenced in a study of T-cell reconstitution after alpha-beta-depleted transplantation in children. As it was prepared, the TCRbeta library received unique molecular identifiers. TCRdb reprocessed the PCR reads with MiXCR, giving one entry per CDR3 protein. Of under 300,000 distinct CDR3 sequences in the sample, 9.5% to 13% were seen once. The sample consisted of peripheral blood, taken 180 days after TCRalphabeta/CD19-depleted stem cell transplant. Receptor source: a male patient aged 2-15 years who had a stem cell transplant for chronic granulomatous disease, so the T cells may come from the graft donor.

At least ten counts were recorded for this clonotype. The V and J genes are TRBV20-1 and TRBJ2-2, with 7 bases fitting TRBD2. CDR1 is DFQATT, CDR2 SNEGSKA, per germline (reference sequence). This CDR3 is 14 amino acids long. Trimming removed 0 bases from V and 4 bases from J; junction bases left unmatched: 2. CDR3 sequence (DNA): TGCAGTGCTAGAGAGGGGGAGGGCACCGGGGAGCTGTTTTTT. Translated: CSAREGEGTGELFF.

The chain links TRBV20-1 to TRBJ2-5, with 9 bases matching TRBD2. The CDR3 extends over 13 amino acids. The V gene's germline CDR1 is DFQATT and CDR2 SNEGSKA (reference sequence). V trimming: 6 bases; J trimming: 5 bases; junction bases outside the gene matches: 7. The CDR3 sequence: CSAKASGVETQYF. The CDR3 DNA sequence: TGCAGTGCAAAGGCTAGCGGGGTGGAGACCCAGTACTTC.

About this clonotype itself: A much larger clone sits a single nucleotide away, making a read error possible. The V and J genes are TRBV7-9 and TRBJ1-3; no clear D gene. The CDR3 consists of 15 residues. The germline V gene encodes CDR1 SEHNR and CDR2 FQNEAQ (reference sequence). CDR3 residues: CASSLDWFPGYTIYF. In DNA form, the CDR3 reads TGTGCCAGCAGCTTAGACTGGTTCCCTGGATACACCATATATTTT.

Details on this clonotype: Since a much larger clone is just one base distant, this may be a read error. The chain uses TRBV12-3 or TRBV12-4 and TRBJ1-5, with TRBD1 matching over 7 bases. The last part of the DNA fits TRBJ2-3 better; the J call may be wrong. The CDR3 sequence is 13 residues long. The CDR3 bases are TGTGCCAGCAGGGTAGGGGGCAATCAGCCCCAGTATTTT. Translating gives CASRVGGNQPQYF.

This clonotype was observed many times. The V gene is TRBV25-1, the J gene TRBJ2-3, with D uncertain. CDR1 and CDR2 (germline): MGHDK, SYGVNS. With 8 bases removed from V and 4 bases from J, the gap between germline ends came to 16 bases. The CDR3 length is 14 residues. CDR3 region: CASESPLSPDTQYF. The DNA of the CDR3 is TGTGCCAGCGAATCACCACTTAGTCCAGATACGCAGTATTTT.

V is TRBV19 and J is TRBJ2-3; D call uncertain. V was cut by 4 bases and J by 7 bases, with 9 bases left in between. This CDR3 is 12 amino acids long. Germline CDR1 and CDR2: LNHDA and SQIVND (reference sequence). CDR3 sequence reads: CASSSISYTQYF. The CDR3 bases are TGTGCCAGTAGTAGCATTTCGTATACGCAGTATTTT.

There are many counts of this clonotype. The rearrangement joins TRBV7-8 to TRBJ2-7, with 11 nucleotides matching TRBD1. In germline, CDR1 is SGHVS, CDR2 FQNEAQ. The CDR3 is 16 residues long. Unmatched junction bases numbered 7, after V lost 3 bases and J lost 3 bases. Here the CDR3 DNA reads TGTGCCAGCAGCTTTGGGACAGGGGGTGTCTTCTACGAGCAGTACTTC. Protein product: CASSFGTGGVFYEQYF.

This clonotype showed up many times. The chain combines TRBV5-1 with TRBJ1-1; D ambiguous. This CDR3 region has 16 residues. Trimming pared 7 bases from V and 4 bases from J, leaving 23 bases between. Germline-derived CDR1 and CDR2 are SGHRS and YFSETQ. As DNA, the CDR3 is TGCGCCAGCCACGACCCCTTGCTTGGAGGGAGCACTGAAGCTTTCTTT. Amino acid sequence: CASHDPLLGGSTEAFF.

At least ten counts were recorded for this clonotype. J is TRBJ2-2 and V is TRBV5-1; TRBD1 matches at 8 bases. Trimming at V came to 1 base and at J to 6 bases, leaving 8 bases not matched to a gene. Germline CDR1 and CDR2: SGHRS and YFSETQ. This CDR3 contains 16 residues. The CDR3 DNA is TGCGCCAGCAGCTTGAGGCAGGGGGCGTTAGCCGGGGAGCTGTTTTTT. This gives the protein CASSLRQGALAGELFF.

This clonotype was seen at least ten times. The rearrangement links TRBV7-2 to TRBJ2-4; possible D gene TRBD1, 7 bases. CDR1 is SGHTA and CDR2 is FQGNSA in the germline V gene. The CDR3 extends over 14 amino acids. V was pared by 8 bases and J by 1 base, with 12 bases between. The CDR3 nucleotides read TGTGCCAGCGGGGCGGGACAGGCCAAAAACATTCAGTACTTC. Translating it yields CASGAGQAKNIQYF.

This clonotype showed up many times. The V and J genes are TRBV12-3 or TRBV12-4 and TRBJ1-1, with 7 bases that match TRBD1. V lost 6 bases to trimming and J lost 2 bases; unmatched junction nucleotides: 6. This CDR3 is 14 amino acids long. The CDR3 here is CASRERGPNTEAFF. The DNA of the CDR3 is TGTGCCAGCAGGGAAAGGGGGCCAAACACTGAAGCTTTCTTT.

This clonotype occurred many times. The J gene is TRBJ1-2, the V gene TRBV28; D call uncertain. CDR1 and CDR2 (germline): MDHEN, SYDVKM. This CDR3 has 11 residues. Trimming removed 6 bases from V and 1 base from J, with 3 bases in between. In nucleotides, the CDR3 is TGTGCCAGCAGAGTTAACTATGGCTACACCTTC. Encoded protein: CASRVNYGYTF.

Ten or more counts support this clonotype. This rearrangement joins TRBV9 to TRBJ1-2, with D maybe TRBD1 (6 bases). The V end lost 3 bases, the J end lost 5 bases, and 20 bases lay between the germline ends. The CDR3 is 16 amino acids. Germline loops: CDR1 SGDLS, CDR2 YYNGEE. CDR3 sequence reads: CASSGSPGHTIYGYTF. The CDR3, as DNA: TGTGCCAGCAGCGGGAGTCCGGGACATACTATTTATGGCTACACCTTC.

Many counts were recorded for this clonotype. The chain is built from TRBV13 and TRBJ1-1; D is unclear. The CDR3 runs to 15 residues. The germline V gene has CDR1 PRHDT and CDR2 FYEKMQ (reference sequence). Trimming took off 5 bases at V and 1 base at J, with 14 bases between the two ends. DNA for the CDR3: TGTGCCAGCAGCCCCGCCCTTTGGGGGAACACTGAAGCTTTCTTT. Residues: CASSPALWGNTEAFF.

This clonotype came up many times. Written as DNA, the CDR3 is TGTGCCAGCAGCACTCGACAGGCAACTAATGAAAAACTGTTTTTT. Translating it yields CASSTRQATNEKLFF. The V and J genes are TRBV7-2 and TRBJ1-4; possibly TRBD1 for D (6 bases). The germline gives CDR1 SGHTA, CDR2 FQGNSA. The ends were cut back, 5 bases at V and 0 bases at J, with 10 bases in the middle. CDR3 length: 15 amino acids.

The rearrangement uses TRBV21-1 and TRBJ1-6; the table's D call, TRBD1, has no DNA check behind it. TRBV21-1 is a pseudogene segment. The CDR3 has 18 residues. The CDR3 loop reads CASSKAPGQPIYNSPLHF. CDR3 coding DNA: TGTGCCAGCAGCAAAGCTCCAGGACAGCCTATATATAATTCACCCCTCCACTTT.

This clonotype was observed many times. This chain joins TRBV7-6 and TRBJ2-1, with D perhaps TRBD1 or TRBD2 (5 bases each). Per germline, CDR1 SGHVS and CDR2 FNYEAQ. V lost 1 base to trimming and J lost 0 bases, with 19 bases between them. This CDR3 region has 19 residues. CDR3 in amino acids: CASSLGGRLGMSSYNEQFF. CDR3 nucleotides: TGTGCCAGCAGCTTAGGGGGACGACTCGGGATGAGCTCCTACAATGAGCAGTTCTTC.

This clonotype has a count of ten or more. V gene TRBV12-3 or TRBV12-4 combines with J gene TRBJ1-2; 8 bases line up with TRBD1. This CDR3 region has 15 residues. Unmatched junction bases numbered 15, after V lost 8 bases and J lost 7 bases. CDR3 residues: CASGNPGTGLSGYTF. DNA for the CDR3: TGTGCCAGCGGGAACCCCGGGACAGGTCTCAGTGGCTACACCTTC.

There are many counts of this clonotype. CDR3 coding DNA: TGTGCCAGCAGTGAAGGTCGCGGGAGGGAACTAGCCAAAAACATTCAGTACTTC. It is translated as CASSEGRGRELAKNIQYF. The V and J genes are TRBV6-1 and TRBJ2-4; 9 bases agree with TRBD2. The CDR3 contains 18 residues. In germline, CDR1 is MNHNS, CDR2 SASEGT. The ends lost 1 base at V and 0 bases at J; junction bases unmatched: 7.

This clonotype showed up many times. The chain has TRBV12-3 or TRBV12-4 and TRBJ2-3; D unresolved. The ends were cut back, 1 base at V and 1 base at J, with 6 bases in the middle. This CDR3 has 14 residues. The CDR3 loop is CASSLVMGTDTQYF. The CDR3 DNA follows: TGTGCCAGCAGTTTAGTTATGGGCACAGATACGCAGTATTTT.

This clonotype was seen ten or more times. The V gene is TRBV28, the J gene TRBJ1-6, with 9 nucleotides matching TRBD1. J gave up 5 bases and V 4 bases, and 3 bases lay outside the gene matches. The CDR3 is 15 residues long. Per the germline V gene, CDR1 is MDHEN and CDR2 is SYDVKM. CDR3 in amino acids: CASSYWTGDNSPLHF. The CDR3 nucleotides read TGTGCCAGCAGTTATTGGACAGGGGATAATTCACCCCTCCACTTT. Full variable domain (remainder filled in from reference TRBV28 and TRBJ1-6): DVKVTQSSRYLVKRTGEKVFLECVQDMDHENMFWYRQDPGLGLRLIYFSYDVKMKEKGDIPEGYSVSREKKERFSLILESASTNQTSMYLCASSYWTGDNSPLHFGNGTRLTVT.

The sample holds many counts of this clonotype. The J gene is TRBJ2-1, the V gene TRBV7-9; 10 bases are a match to TRBD2. Per germline, CDR1 SEHNR and CDR2 FQNEAQ (reference sequence). The CDR3 is made up of 17 amino acids. J was trimmed by 5 bases and V by 5 bases; bases with no gene match: 12. This CDR3 is CASSRMLASGSHNEQFF. The CDR3 bases are TGTGCCAGCAGCCGCATGCTGGCTAGCGGGAGCCACAATGAGCAGTTCTTC.

Ten or more counts support this clonotype. The rearrangement uses TRBV7-9 and TRBJ1-6, with D possibly matching TRBD1 (5 bases). The germline V gene has CDR1 SEHNR and CDR2 FQNEAQ (reference sequence). V lost 3 bases to trimming and J lost 5 bases, with 11 bases between them. This CDR3 is built from 15 residues. CDR3 loop: CASSFTGTHNSPLHF. Here the CDR3 DNA reads TGTGCCAGCAGCTTCACCGGGACCCATAATTCACCCCTCCACTTT.

This clonotype was detected many times. The chain links TRBV5-5 to TRBJ1-3; D ambiguous. Germline CDR1 and CDR2: SGHKS and YYEKEE (reference sequence). The CDR3 length is 15 residues. V was cut by 2 bases and J by 0 bases, with 9 bases left in between. The CDR3 region is CASSFLLDSGNTIYF. In nucleotides, the CDR3 is TGTGCCAGCAGCTTTTTGCTGGACTCTGGAAACACCATATATTTT.

The table lists this clonotype with many counts. The V call is TRBV12-3 or TRBV12-4, the J call TRBJ2-7; D is perhaps TRBD2 (7 bases). The CDR3 is 13 residues long. V gave up 3 bases and J gave up 5 bases, with 11 bases separating them. CDR3 DNA sequence: TGTGCCAGCAGTTTGGGGGGGCCCAACGAGCAGTACTTC. This encodes CASSLGGPNEQYF.

This clonotype was detected many times. The CDR3 DNA follows: TGCGCCAGCAGCTTCGGGACAGGGTACGAGCAGTACTTC. This translates into CASSFGTGYEQYF. The rearrangement links TRBV5-1 to TRBJ2-7; 9 nucleotides line up with TRBD1. Trimming removed 2 bases from V and 4 bases from J; junction bases left unmatched: 1. The CDR3 loop spans 13 amino acids. Germline V gene lookup returns CDR1 SGHRS and CDR2 YFSETQ.

This clonotype was counted many times. This chain links TRBV5-1 with TRBJ2-7; 9 positions agree with TRBD1. Trimming at V came to 4 bases and at J to 7 bases, leaving 3 bases not matched to a gene. Germline values: CDR1 SGHRS, CDR2 YFSETQ. The CDR3 contains 12 residues. The CDR3 sequence is CASSPGTGEQYF. The CDR3 DNA sequence: TGCGCCAGCAGCCCGGGGACAGGGGAGCAGTACTTC.

This clonotype was counted at least ten times. This chain connects TRBV5-1 to TRBJ2-2, with TRBD2 matching 10 bases. The CDR3 is 16 residues long. V was pared by 0 bases and J by 6 bases, with 5 bases of the junction left unmatched. CDR1 is SGHRS, CDR2 YFSETQ, per germline. CDR3 nucleotide sequence: TGCGCCAGCAGCTTGGGCCTAGCGGGGGCTGCCGGGGAGCTGTTTTTT. It specifies CASSLGLAGAAGELFF. Full variable domain (outside the CDR3, taken from reference TRBV5-1 and TRBJ2-2): KAGVTQTPRYLIKTRGQQVTLSCSPISGHRSVSWYQQTPGQGLQFLFEYFSETQRNKGNFPGRFSGRQFSNSRSEMNVSTLELGDSALYLCASSLGLAGAAGELFFGEGSRLTVL.

This clonotype was found many times. The V and J genes are TRBV4-2 and TRBJ1-4; weak D call: TRBD1 (5 bases). V was clipped by 0 bases and J by 5 bases, with 19 bases between them. In germline, CDR1 is LGHNA, CDR2 YNFKEQ. The CDR3 sequence is 18 residues long. CDR3 in amino acids: CASSQDLRRRGPNEKLFF. The CDR3 DNA is TGTGCCAGCAGCCAAGATCTTAGGAGGAGGGGCCCGAATGAAAAACTGTTTTTT.

This clonotype was seen at least ten times. The chain combines TRBV7-9 with TRBJ2-3; the match to TRBD2 covers 7 bases. The CDR3 loop spans 14 amino acids. The V gene's germline CDR1 is SEHNR and CDR2 FQNEAQ (reference sequence). V shed 2 bases and J 2 bases; nucleotides not matched to a gene: 1. The CDR3 DNA follows: TGTGCCAGCAGCTTAAGCGGGGCCACAGATACGCAGTATTTT. Residues: CASSLSGATDTQYF.